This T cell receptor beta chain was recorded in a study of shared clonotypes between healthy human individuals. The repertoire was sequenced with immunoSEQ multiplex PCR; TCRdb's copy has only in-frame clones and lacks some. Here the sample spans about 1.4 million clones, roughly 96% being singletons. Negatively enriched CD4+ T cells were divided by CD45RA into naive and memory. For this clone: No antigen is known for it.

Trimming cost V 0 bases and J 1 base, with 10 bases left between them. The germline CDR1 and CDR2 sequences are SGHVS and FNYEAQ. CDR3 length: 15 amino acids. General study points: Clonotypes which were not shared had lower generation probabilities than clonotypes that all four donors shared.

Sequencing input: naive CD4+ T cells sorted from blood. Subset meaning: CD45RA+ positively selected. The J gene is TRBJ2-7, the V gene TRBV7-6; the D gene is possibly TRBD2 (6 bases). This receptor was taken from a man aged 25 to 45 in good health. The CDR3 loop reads CASSLAAGTSYEQYF. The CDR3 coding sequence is TGTGCCAGCAGCTTAGCGGCAGGGACTTCCTACGAGCAGTACTTC.